Shown below are 28 T cell receptor beta chains from a single sample sequenced in a study of cytomegalovirus exposure and HLA in healthy donors. PCR primers comprised 60 Vbeta and 13 Jbeta primers. The protocol was immunoSEQ multiplex PCR, while the TCRdb copy is restricted to in-frame clones and leaves out a portion. Counted here are 150,000 to 200,000 clones, 62% occurring once; the ten biggest clones make up roughly 2.9%. The source material was PBMCs. The receptor source for this set is a man aged 40-49 years in good health and CMV-seronegative.

In its sample, this clone was seen a few times. V is TRBV30 and J is TRBJ2-5; 11 bases map to TRBD2. The CDR3 loop spans 13 amino acids. Trimming removed 2 bases from V and 9 bases from J; junction bases left unmatched: 5. Germline assignment: CDR1 GTSNPN and CDR2 SVGIG (reference sequence). CDR3: CAWSSSGREAQYF. CDR3 bases: TGTGCCTGGAGTAGTAGCGGGAGGGAGGCCCAGTACTTC.

The rearrangement joins TRBV21-1 to TRBJ1-5. TRBV21-1 is given as a pseudogene. CDR3 size: 17 residues. The CDR3 reads CASSKRESAGRGQPQHF. CDR3 coding DNA: TGTGCCAGCAGCAAAAGGGAGTCCGCTGGCCGGGGTCAGCCCCAGCATTTT.

This rearrangement joins TRBV27 to TRBJ2-4; 8 bases agree with TRBD2. The germline V gene encodes CDR1 MNHEY and CDR2 SMNVEV (reference sequence). V was pared by 7 bases and J by 9 bases, with 11 bases of the junction left unmatched. The CDR3 contains 14 residues. The CDR3 protein is CASMRAGTSIIQYF. CDR3 nucleotides: TGTGCCAGCATGAGGGCCGGGACTAGTATCATTCAGTACTTC.

This clone was observed a single time. The gene calls are TRBV7-6 and TRBJ2-3, with 15 bases that match TRBD2. V gave up 5 bases and J gave up 5 bases; unmatched junction bases: 5. Germline assignment: CDR1 SGHVS and CDR2 FNYEAQ. CDR3 length equals 16 residues. The CDR3 sequence: CASSRTGLAGGDTQYF. The CDR3 bases are TGTGCCAGCAGCCGAACGGGACTAGCGGGGGGAGATACGCAGTATTTT.

The chain is built from TRBV28 and TRBJ2-7; the match to TRBD1 covers 8 bases. This CDR3 spans 15 amino acids. V shed 1 base and J 5 bases; nucleotides not matched to a gene: 7. Germline CDR1 is MDHEN and CDR2 is SYDVKM. The CDR3 loop is CASSLLGQGVDEQYF. The CDR3 DNA sequence: TGTGCCAGCAGTTTATTAGGACAGGGAGTGGACGAGCAGTACTTC.

The chain combines TRBV2 with TRBJ2-2; D perhaps matches TRBD2 (5 bases). Trimming removed 1 base from V and 4 bases from J, with 10 bases in between. CDR3 length equals 15 residues. From germline, CDR1 is SNHLY and CDR2 FYNNEI. CDR3: CASSEVRGATGELFF. The CDR3 DNA follows: TGTGCCAGCAGTGAAGTCCGGGGAGCCACCGGGGAGCTGTTTTTT. The full variable domain, in which reference TRBV2 and TRBJ2-2 provide the parts outside the CDR3, is EPEVTQTPSHQVTQMGQEVILRCVPISNHLYFYWYRQILGQKVEFLVSFYNNEISEKSEIFDDQFSVERPDGSNFTLKIRSTKLEDSAMYFCASSEVRGATGELFFGEGSRLTVL.

This chain uses TRBV18 with TRBJ2-7; possibly TRBD2 for D (5 bases). The germline V gene encodes CDR1 KGHSH and CDR2 LQKENI. Trimming took off 3 bases at V and 4 bases at J, with 10 bases between the two ends. The CDR3 has 13 amino acids. The CDR3 spells CASSPGSGYEQYF. The CDR3 DNA reads TGTGCCAGCTCACCGGGAAGCGGTTACGAGCAGTACTTC.

V usage is TRBV5-4 and J usage is TRBJ2-3; possibly TRBD1 for D (6 bases). The germline CDR1 and CDR2 sequences are SGHNT and YYREEE (reference sequence). V lost 1 base to trimming and J lost 3 bases, with 15 bases between them. This CDR3 spans 16 amino acids. CDR3 amino acids: CASSLTGKESTDTQYF. CDR3 coding DNA: TGTGCCAGCAGCTTGACAGGGAAGGAATCAACAGATACGCAGTATTTT.

This clone was counted a few times. One end of the junction is discordant with germline, which a read error may explain. The V call is TRBV7-9, the J call TRBJ2-7; tentative D call: TRBD2 (6 bases). This CDR3 is built from 13 residues. Germline CDR1 is SEHNR and CDR2 is FQNEAQ (reference sequence). The CDR3 loop is CSSSRLDLYEQYF. Here the CDR3 DNA reads TGTTCCAGCAGCCGACTAGATCTCTACGAGCAGTACTTC.

The CDR3 region has the DNA TGTGCCAGCAGCTCCTTGGGCTCTTGGAACACTGAAGCTTTCTTT. Encoded protein: CASSSLGSWNTEAFF. The V call is TRBV11-2, the J call TRBJ1-1; D unresolved. The germline V gene has CDR1 SGHAT and CDR2 FQNNGV. This CDR3 is 15 amino acids long. The V and J ends lost 4 bases and 1 base respectively, with 13 bases between them.

The chain links TRBV30 to TRBJ1-2; D possibly corresponds to TRBD1 (5 bases). Germline loops: CDR1 GTSNPN, CDR2 SVGIG (reference sequence). CDR3 size: 16 residues. The V and J ends lost 0 bases and 1 base respectively, with 15 bases between them. The CDR3 loop reads CAWSVGLVRDNYGYTF. DNA of the CDR3: TGTGCCTGGAGTGTAGGCCTCGTCAGGGATAACTATGGCTACACCTTC. Filled out from reference TRBV30 and TRBJ1-2, the complete variable domain reads SQTIHQWPATLVQPVGSPLSLECTVEGTSNPNLYWYRQAAGRGLQLLFYSVGIGQISSEVPQNLSASRPQDRQFILSSKKLLLSDSGFYLCAWSVGLVRDNYGYTFGSGTRLTVV.

V gene TRBV28 combines with J gene TRBJ1-5; D possibly corresponds to TRBD1 (6 bases). The V end was cut by 3 bases, the J end by 6 bases, with 9 bases between. This CDR3 has 13 residues. Germline V gives CDR1 MDHEN, CDR2 SYDVKM. For the CDR3, the DNA is TGTGCCAGCAGTTTCGAAGGGGGTCAGCCCCAGCATTTT. Protein: CASSFEGGQPQHF. The full variable domain, completed using reference TRBV28 and TRBJ1-5, is DVKVTQSSRYLVKRTGEKVFLECVQDMDHENMFWYRQDPGLGLRLIYFSYDVKMKEKGDIPEGYSVSREKKERFSLILESASTNQTSMYLCASSFEGGQPQHFGDGTRLSIL.

The chain couples TRBV7-2 to TRBJ2-1; D is uncertain. CDR3 length: 13 residues. The V gene lost 2 bases and the J gene lost 8 bases, with 10 bases spanning the gap. Germline V gives CDR1 SGHTA, CDR2 FQGNSA. CDR3 amino acids: CASSLSRVDEQFF. The CDR3 coding sequence is TGTGCCAGCAGCTTAAGCCGAGTGGATGAGCAGTTCTTC.

This clone came up once. This rearrangement joins TRBV29-1 to TRBJ2-1; unclear D gene. This CDR3 is 14 amino acids long. V shed 1 base and J shed 7 bases, with 14 bases lying between them. The germline V gene has CDR1 SQVTM and CDR2 ANQGSEA. CDR3 sequence: CSVEVARGINEQFF. Written as DNA, the CDR3 is TGCAGCGTTGAAGTAGCAAGAGGAATTAATGAGCAGTTCTTC.

The J gene is TRBJ2-1, the V gene TRBV28; TRBD2 aligns across 11 bases. CDR3 length: 15 residues. CDR1 is MDHEN and CDR2 is SYDVKM in the germline V gene. The junction had 5 bases not matched to a gene; V was cut back by 5 bases and J by 5 bases. The CDR3 nucleotides read TGTGCCAGCAGTCGCGCTAGCGGGGGGAACAATGAGCAGTTCTTC. Its protein product is CASSRASGGNNEQFF.

The rearrangement links TRBV10-2 to TRBJ1-1; 8 nucleotides align to TRBD1. V was pared by 3 bases and J by 4 bases, with 10 bases of the junction left unmatched. The length of the CDR3 is 16 residues. From germline, CDR1 is WSHSY and CDR2 SAAADI. This CDR3 is CASSDERQGLSTEAFF. In nucleotides, the CDR3 is TGCGCCAGCAGTGACGAGAGACAGGGGTTGTCCACTGAAGCTTTCTTT.

The J gene is TRBJ2-2, the V gene TRBV2; 8 nucleotides match TRBD2. CDR3 size: 12 residues. The ends lost 11 bases at V and 7 bases at J; junction bases unmatched: 6. Per germline, CDR1 SNHLY and CDR2 FYNNEI. The chain's CDR3 is CAGNSGIGELFF. CDR3 DNA sequence: TGTGCCGGAAATAGCGGGATCGGGGAGCTGTTTTTT.

The V and J genes are TRBV7-9 and TRBJ2-5, with 7 bases matching TRBD1. The J call could be wrong; TRBJ2-7 is a better fit for the DNA end. CDR3 size: 14 residues. Germline V lookup: CDR1 SEHNR, CDR2 FQNEAQ (reference sequence). The CDR3 is CASSLEGGPYEQYF. CDR3 in DNA: TGTGCCAGCAGCTTAGAAGGGGGCCCCTACGAGCAGTACTTC.

The chain carries TRBV7-9 and TRBJ2-1; D may be TRBD2 (6 bases). Germline CDR1 SEHNR, CDR2 FQNEAQ (reference sequence). Trimming cost V 6 bases and J 9 bases, with 18 bases left between them. The CDR3 length is 14 residues. The CDR3 bases are TGTGCCAGCAGTGCTGGGCTGGCGGGGAGTGAGCAGTTCTTC. It translates to CASSAGLAGSEQFF. Full variable domain (missing parts from reference TRBV7-9 and TRBJ2-1): DTGVSQNPRHKITKRGQNVTFRCDPISEHNRLYWYRQTLGQGPEFLTYFQNEAQLEKSRLLSDRFSAERPKGSFSTLEIQRTEQGDSAMYLCASSAGLAGSEQFFGPGTRLTVL.

The rearrangement uses TRBV6-6 and TRBJ2-7; D uncertain. Germline V gene lookup returns CDR1 MNHNY and CDR2 SVGAGI (reference sequence). The CDR3 is 12 residues long. Trimming pared 5 bases from V and 4 bases from J, leaving 9 bases between. DNA of the CDR3: TGTGCCAGCAGTCCGACAAAATACGAGCAGTACTTC. Its translation is CASSPTKYEQYF.

The chain couples TRBV7-2 to TRBJ2-1; possibly TRBD2 for D (5 bases). Germline V gene lookup returns CDR1 SGHTA and CDR2 FQGNSA. V shed 4 bases and J shed 6 bases, with 22 bases lying between them. This CDR3 is built from 17 residues. CDR3 coding DNA: TGTGCCAGCAGCTCCTCGGAGTCGAGACTAAAAGGCAATGAGCAGTTCTTC. Encoded protein: CASSSSESRLKGNEQFF.

This clone showed up just a few times. The CDR3 reads CASSVELDNEQFF. Written as DNA, the CDR3 is TGTGCCAGCAGCGTAGAACTCGACAATGAGCAGTTCTTC. The chain links TRBV9 to TRBJ2-1; D is unclear. This CDR3 comprises 13 residues. Germline V lookup: CDR1 SGDLS, CDR2 YYNGEE. V lost 0 bases and J 5 bases, leaving 6 bases between the germline ends.

The chain employs TRBV7-2 and TRBJ2-1, with TRBD1 matching over 8 bases. The CDR3 contains 15 residues. Germline loops: CDR1 SGHTA, CDR2 FQGNSA. V lost 0 bases, J lost 2 bases, and 0 bases stayed unmatched. The CDR3 protein is CASSLARGPYNEQFF. CDR3 DNA sequence: TGTGCCAGCAGCTTAGCCAGGGGGCCCTACAATGAGCAGTTCTTC.

The chain carries TRBV4-1 and TRBJ1-2, with 12 bases that match TRBD1. V was clipped by 6 bases and J by 5 bases; unmatched bases: 10. The CDR3 is made up of 16 amino acids. Germline CDR1 MGHRA, CDR2 YSYEKL. The CDR3 bases are TGCGCCAGCAGGCCCATAGGGACAGGGGGCGAATATGGCTACACCTTC. This translates into CASRPIGTGGEYGYTF.

The J gene is TRBJ2-7, the V gene TRBV6-1; weak D call: TRBD1 (6 bases). The length of the CDR3 is 13 residues. V was cut by 3 bases and J by 7 bases, with 13 bases left in between. The germline V gene encodes CDR1 MNHNS and CDR2 SASEGT. In DNA form, the CDR3 reads TGTGCCAGCAGTGAGAACAGGGCGTATGAGCAGTACTTC. Its translation is CASSENRAYEQYF.

This clone was detected only a few times. The chain recombines TRBV5-4 with TRBJ2-1; 9 positions agree with TRBD2. With 0 bases clipped from V and 0 bases from J, the junction kept 1 base outside the gene matches. CDR1 and CDR2 (germline): SGHNT, YYREEE (reference sequence). The CDR3 length is 16 residues. The CDR3 region is CASSLGGGASYNEQFF. CDR3 DNA: TGTGCCAGCAGCTTGGGCGGGGGGGCCTCCTACAATGAGCAGTTCTTC.

The chain couples TRBV18 to TRBJ1-3; 7 bases align to TRBD1. The CDR3 is made up of 16 amino acids. J was trimmed by 0 bases and V by 2 bases; bases with no gene match: 4. CDR1 and CDR2 from the germline V gene are KGHSH and LQKENI. CDR3 in amino acids: CASSPGQANSGNTIYF. The CDR3 nucleotides read TGTGCCAGCTCACCAGGACAGGCCAACTCTGGAAACACCATATATTTT.

A few counts support this clone. The genes are TRBV7-2 and TRBJ1-6, with 7 bases identical to TRBD1. The CDR3 has 15 residues. V lost 1 base, J lost 8 bases, and 5 bases stayed unmatched. Germline V CDR1 and CDR2: SGHTA, FQGNSA. The chain's CDR3 is CASSLGGQGDSPLHF. In DNA form, the CDR3 reads TGTGCCAGCAGCTTAGGTGGCCAGGGGGATTCACCCCTCCACTTT.